These T cell receptor beta chains were read from a single sample in a study of cytomegalovirus exposure and HLA in healthy donors. Using immunoSEQ multiplex PCR, the repertoire was profiled, and TCRdb retains in-frame clones only, with some absent. The table shows about 180,000 clones, with 76% occurring only once. What was sequenced was PBMCs. These TCRs come from a man between 18 and 35 years old in good health and CMV-seronegative. Both conserved end residues are part of each CDR3.

v_call,cdr3_length,j_call,cdr3_aa
TRBV5-1,16,TRBJ1-6,CASSPGTGDQNSPLHF
TRBV18,15,TRBJ2-7,CASYLRQGTSYEQYF
TRBV28,13,TRBJ1-1,CASSPGTGSEAFF
TRBV27,17,TRBJ2-1,CASSDWSGQGAYNEQFF
TRBV12-5,16,TRBJ2-7,CASGLVGTSGGRVQYF
TRBV5-1,11,TRBJ2-7,CASSSDYEQYF
TRBV29-1,14,TRBJ2-7,CSVGGTSGSYEQYF
TRBV5-1,15,TRBJ2-1,CASSLELAGGNEQFF
TRBV28,14,TRBJ1-5,CASTRGQANQPQHF
TRBV7-9,14,TRBJ2-7,CASKLTGTAAQQYF
TRBV18,14,TRBJ2-7,CASSPRSGGYEQYF
TRBV7-2,16,TRBJ2-5,CASSLVTGPRKETQYF
TRBV9,18,TRBJ1-4,CASSVIPGGGSTNEKLFF
TRBV19,13,TRBJ1-5,CASSRVSNQPQHF
TRBV28,14,TRBJ1-1,CASSLAYRNTEAFF
TRBV14,17,TRBJ1-1,CASSQKPGTHLNTEAFF
TRBV7-2,16,TRBJ2-1,CASSLNSGVSYNEQFF
TRBV4-1,15,TRBJ1-2,CASGLTGREGYGYTF
TRBV25-1,15,TRBJ2-5,CASSFAGTAQETQYF
TRBV6-1,13,TRBJ1-2,CASSLTGGQGYTF
TRBV5-4,14,TRBJ1-2,CASSAEQGRRGYTF
TRBV7-6,16,TRBJ1-1,CASSLAPLDRGTEAFF
TRBV27,18,TRBJ2-6,CASSSQLTGGPGANVLTF
TRBV27,12,TRBJ2-2,CASRQGAGELFF
TRBV27,18,TRBJ1-5,CASSLTGTALGIGQPQHF
TRBV5-1,15,.,CASRGGTGGRSEQYF
TRBV28,16,TRBJ1-1,CANRTPGGPTNTEAFF
TRBV4-1,16,TRBJ1-6,CASSQRPGQLATPLHF
TRBV6-6,11,TRBJ1-2,CASSPFYGYTF
TRBV14,16,TRBJ2-3,CASSQDGRARRDTQYF
TRBV6-1,13,TRBJ1-2,CASSPAGVYGYTF
TRBV28,16,TRBJ1-5,CASSSSGQVNGQPQHF
TRBV6-5,14,TRBJ1-2,CASSPRGPSYGYTF
TRBV7-9,17,TRBJ2-5,CASSSGTGGLIQETQYF
TRBV29-1,15,TRBJ2-7,CSVEEAGGQTYEQYF
TRBV6-5,14,TRBJ1-4,CASRFGTQGEKLFF
TRBV27,13,TRBJ2-2,CASTPGIGGELFF
TRBV5-1,18,TRBJ1-4,CASSYSGAGPQSNEKLFF
TRBV30,13,TRBJ2-1,CAWGPGLGNEQFF
TRBV7-8,15,TRBJ1-6,CASSLGGSYNSPLHF
TRBV7-2,15,TRBJ2-5,CASSLAGESRETQYF
TRBV27,15,TRBJ1-1,CASRSRQGVDTEAFF
TRBV5-1,14,TRBJ2-5,CASSLAPSPETQYF
TRBV6-5,12,TRBJ1-3,CASSSGGNTIYF
TRBV6-4,14,TRBJ1-1,CASSDSRPETEAFF
TRBV18,15,TRBJ1-1,CASSPRQGFDTEAFF
TRBV7-9,17,TRBJ2-2,CASSSRGRAGDTGELFF
TRBV7-3,13,TRBJ2-7,CASSFQALGEQYF
TRBV27,14,.,CASSLTSGGPEQYF
TRBV19,14,TRBJ1-6,CASSTQGYNSPLHF
TRBV9,14,TRBJ2-3,CASSVEGARDTQYF